Each of the 13 T cell receptor beta chains below was sequenced from the same sample in a study of beta chain features in type 1 diabetes. The entirety of the isolated RNA underwent reverse transcription, so expressed TCRB transcripts were sequenced. The repertoire was sequenced with immunoSEQ multiplex PCR; TCRdb's copy has only in-frame clones and lacks some. The table records around 500,000 clones, around 28% of them present only once. Input material: naive CD4+ T cells from blood. Every receptor here comes from a man younger than 35 in good health.

The chain couples TRBV7-2 to TRBJ2-1; TRBD1 matches 8 bases. Per germline, CDR1 SGHTA and CDR2 FQGNSA. The junction had 7 bases not matched to a gene; V was cut back by 3 bases and J by 6 bases. CDR3 length: 15 amino acids. CDR3 residues: CASSLRTGLFNEQFF. The CDR3 DNA sequence: TGTGCCAGCAGCTTGAGGACAGGGCTTTTCAATGAGCAGTTCTTC. Full variable domain (rest looked up from reference TRBV7-2 and TRBJ2-1): GAGVSQSPSNKVTEKGKDVELRCDPISGHTALYWYRQSLGQGLEFLIYFQGNSAPDKSGLPSDRFSAERTGGSVSTLTIQRTQQEDSAVYLCASSLRTGLFNEQFFGPGTRLTVL.

This chain joins TRBV6-6 and TRBJ2-7; 8 bases match TRBD2. CDR1 and CDR2 (germline): MNHNY, SVGAGI (reference sequence). There are 15 residues in the CDR3. Trimming cost V 10 bases and J 2 bases; bases outside gene matches: 13. The CDR3 here is CATNIPGTRPYEQYF. CDR3 nucleotides: TGTGCCACTAACATTCCGGGGACTAGGCCCTACGAGCAGTACTTC.

This clone was counted between two and nine times. The CDR3 sequence: CAWSIRDLITDTQYF. In nucleotides, the CDR3 is TGTGCCTGGAGCATCCGGGACTTGATCACAGATACGCAGTATTTT. The chain couples TRBV30 to TRBJ2-3; tentative D call: TRBD2 (6 bases). The CDR3 sequence is 15 residues long. CDR1 and CDR2 from the germline V gene are GTSNPN and SVGIG (reference sequence). V shed 3 bases and J shed 2 bases, with 15 bases lying between them.

The chain has TRBV30 and TRBJ1-4; no clear D gene. CDR1 GTSNPN and CDR2 SVGIG come from the germline V gene (reference sequence). Trimming removed 2 bases at V and 2 bases at J, with 6 bases between. CDR3 length equals 13 residues. CDR3 coding DNA: TGTGCCTGGAGTCAAAGCACTAATGAAAAACTGTTTTTT. It encodes CAWSQSTNEKLFF.

A few counts support this clone. The V gene is TRBV14, the J gene TRBJ2-1, with 15 bases that match TRBD2. Trimming removed 3 bases from V and 0 bases from J; junction bases left unmatched: 9. This CDR3 contains 20 residues. Germline V lookup: CDR1 SGHDN, CDR2 FVKESK. The CDR3 coding sequence is TGTGCCAGCAGCCAGCTTACGGGACTAGCGGGAGGCAGCTCCTACAATGAGCAGTTCTTC. Protein product: CASSQLTGLAGGSSYNEQFF.

A note on this clone: Germline and junction disagree at one end, which may indicate a read error. This chain uses TRBV30 with TRBJ2-1, with TRBD2 identical over 8 bases. This CDR3 comprises 12 residues. The V gene's germline CDR1 is GTSNPN and CDR2 SVGIG (reference sequence). The CDR3 DNA is TGTGCCTGGACCCTTTTCGGGAGGGCCAAGGTCTTC. It encodes CAWTLFGRAKVF.

There are a few counts of this clone. The chain uses TRBV10-3 and TRBJ2-6; no firm D call. V gave up 8 bases and J gave up 1 base, with 18 bases separating them. Germline CDR1 reads ENHRY; CDR2 reads SYGVKD. The CDR3 contains 17 residues. This CDR3 is CAILETRLGSGANVLTF. CDR3 nucleotide sequence: TGTGCCATCTTGGAGACTCGTCTCGGGTCTGGGGCCAACGTCCTGACTTTC.

V usage is TRBV7-9 and J usage is TRBJ2-5; the D gene is possibly TRBD2 (6 bases). V was trimmed by 0 bases and J by 5 bases, leaving 16 bases between them. The CDR3 spans 16 residues. Germline V gene lookup returns CDR1 SEHNR and CDR2 FQNEAQ (reference sequence). The CDR3 sequence: CASSLAAGSMGETQYF. The CDR3 DNA follows: TGTGCCAGCAGCTTAGCCGCGGGATCAATGGGGGAGACCCAGTACTTC.

CDR3 sequence: CASTPRTSGITDTQYF. The CDR3 bases are TGTGCCAGCACGCCAAGGACTAGCGGGATTACAGATACGCAGTATTTT. This chain links TRBV2 with TRBJ2-3, with 12 bases identical to TRBD2. CDR1 and CDR2 from the germline V gene are SNHLY and FYNNEI. The CDR3 is made up of 16 amino acids. J lost 3 bases, V lost 7 bases, and 8 bases had no gene match.

A few counts support this clone. The chain carries TRBV15 and TRBJ2-7, with 7 bases identical to TRBD2. The CDR3 is 16 amino acids. Germline V gene sequence: CDR1 LNHNV, CDR2 YYDKDF (reference sequence). After removal of 0 bases from V and 0 bases from J, the junction contained 5 bases not matched to a gene. The CDR3 protein is CATSRDLASGSYEQYF. CDR3 DNA sequence: TGTGCCACCAGCAGAGATCTGGCTAGCGGCTCCTACGAGCAGTACTTC.

The chain has TRBV29-1 and TRBJ2-7, with 7 positions matching TRBD1. The CDR3 is made up of 14 amino acids. Germline V gives CDR1 SQVTM, CDR2 ANQGSEA. Losses at the gene ends were 4 bases for V and 0 bases for J; bases not matched to a gene: 6. CDR3 amino acids: CSVATGVSSYEQYF. The CDR3 DNA is TGCAGCGTTGCTACAGGGGTTAGCTCCTACGAGCAGTACTTC.

This sequence joins TRBV5-6 and TRBJ2-1; 9 nucleotides match TRBD2. Germline V CDR1 and CDR2: SGHDT, YYEEEE. Unmatched junction bases numbered 3, after V lost 5 bases and J lost 6 bases. CDR3 size: 13 residues. The CDR3 DNA is TGTGCCAGCAGTTTAGCGGGAGTCAATGAGCAGTTCTTC. This codes for CASSLAGVNEQFF.

This clone has just a few counts. V is TRBV15 and J is TRBJ1-1; D call uncertain. Trimming left V 9 bases short and J 1 base short, with 9 bases between. The germline gives CDR1 LNHNV, CDR2 YYDKDF (reference sequence). The length of the CDR3 is 12 residues. The CDR3 nucleotides are TGTGCCACTGGTACACCGAACACTGAAGCTTTCTTT. Its protein is CATGTPNTEAFF.